Sequencing of this T cell receptor beta chain was carried out in a study of blood T cell repertoires in COVID-19. Study overall: The study drew acute and convalescent COVID-19 samples from the United States, Italy and Spain.

Sequenced by immunoSEQ multiplex PCR; TCRdb stores in-frame clones only, minus some. The table shows about 110,000 clones, with about 80% occurring only once. From germline, CDR1 is MNHEY and CDR2 SVGEGT. This CDR3 is built from 15 residues. Trimming shortened V by 1 base and J by 1 base, and 10 bases separated the two germline ends. The sample consisted of peripheral blood. This TCR came from a woman aged 70 to 79 with acute or convalescent COVID-19. This chain joins TRBV6-2 or TRBV6-3 and TRBJ1-1; no reliable D call. CDR3 in DNA: TGTGCCAGCAGTTACTGGGTGGCAGGGAACACTGAAGCTTTCTTT. Its translation is CASSYWVAGNTEAFF.